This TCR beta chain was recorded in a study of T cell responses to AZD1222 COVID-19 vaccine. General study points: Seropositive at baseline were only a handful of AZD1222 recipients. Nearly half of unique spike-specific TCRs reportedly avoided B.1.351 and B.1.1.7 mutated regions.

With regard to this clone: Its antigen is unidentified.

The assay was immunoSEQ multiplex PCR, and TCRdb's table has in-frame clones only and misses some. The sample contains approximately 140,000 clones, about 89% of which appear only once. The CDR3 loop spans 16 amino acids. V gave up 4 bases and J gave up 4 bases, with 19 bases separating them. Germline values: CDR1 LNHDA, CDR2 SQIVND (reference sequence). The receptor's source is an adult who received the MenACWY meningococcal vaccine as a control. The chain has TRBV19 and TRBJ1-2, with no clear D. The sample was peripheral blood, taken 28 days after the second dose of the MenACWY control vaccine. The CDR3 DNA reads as TGTGCCAGTAGTACCCCCCGACTGGACGACCTCTATGGCTACACCTTC. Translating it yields CASSTPRLDDLYGYTF. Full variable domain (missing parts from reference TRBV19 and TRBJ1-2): DGGITQSPKYLFRKEGQNVTLSCEQNLNHDAMYWYRQDPGQGLRLIYYSQIVNDFQKGDIAEGYSVSREKKESFPLTVTSAQKNPTAFYLCASSTPRLDDLYGYTFGSGTRLTVV.